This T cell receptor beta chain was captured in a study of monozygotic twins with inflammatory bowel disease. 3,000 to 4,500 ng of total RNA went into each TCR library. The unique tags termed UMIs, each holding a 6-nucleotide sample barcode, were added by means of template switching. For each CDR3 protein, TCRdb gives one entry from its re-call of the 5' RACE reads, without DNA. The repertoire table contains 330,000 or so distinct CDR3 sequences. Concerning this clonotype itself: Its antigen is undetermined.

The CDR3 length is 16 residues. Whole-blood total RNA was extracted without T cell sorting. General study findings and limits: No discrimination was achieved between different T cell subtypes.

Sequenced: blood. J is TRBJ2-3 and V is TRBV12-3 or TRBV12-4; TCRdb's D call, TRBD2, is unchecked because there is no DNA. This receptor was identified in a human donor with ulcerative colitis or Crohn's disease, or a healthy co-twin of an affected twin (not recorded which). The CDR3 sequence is CASSSRLAREGDTQYF.